Presented here are 7 T cell receptor beta chains from one specimen sequenced in a study of beta chain features in type 1 diabetes. Sequencing targeted expressed TCRB transcripts, as all isolated RNA had been reverse transcribed. The data were produced by immunoSEQ multiplex PCR, yet TCRdb's version contains in-frame clones alone and is incomplete. In the table there are hundreds of thousands of clones, more than 9.5% of which are singletons. Material for sequencing was naive CD4+ T cells from blood. These receptors were obtained from a woman aged 18-29 years in good health.

This clone has more than one count but fewer than ten. The V gene is TRBV27, the J gene TRBJ2-1; D ambiguous. V dropped 4 bases and J dropped 2 bases, with 15 bases sitting between them. The CDR3 spans 16 residues. In germline, CDR1 is MNHEY, CDR2 SMNVEV (reference sequence). DNA for the CDR3: TGTGCCAGCAGTTCCAACCCCAGGTTAGCCTACAATGAGCAGTTCTTC. Translated, it gives CASSSNPRLAYNEQFF.

V and J are TRBV11-1 and TRBJ2-7; unclear D gene. Germline V gives CDR1 SGHAT, CDR2 FQDESV (reference sequence). Trimming left V 2 bases short and J 6 bases short, with 14 bases between. This CDR3 has 14 residues. This CDR3 reads CASSLSAGPFEQYF. The CDR3 DNA is TGTGCCAGCAGCTTAAGTGCAGGCCCCTTCGAGCAGTACTTC.

CDR3 residues: CAWSATYSLTEAFF. DNA for the CDR3: TGTGCCTGGAGTGCGACTTACAGTCTCACTGAAGCTTTCTTT. This chain joins TRBV30 and TRBJ1-1; no reliable D call. This CDR3 has 14 residues. Germline values: CDR1 GTSNPN, CDR2 SVGIG (reference sequence). Trimming removed 1 base at V and 4 bases at J, with 13 bases between.

This chain uses TRBV7-9 with TRBJ2-5; TRBD1 matches at 7 bases. Trimming cost V 4 bases and J 0 bases; bases outside gene matches: 2. Germline CDR1 is SEHNR and CDR2 is FQNEAQ (reference sequence). This CDR3 comprises 14 residues. CDR3 region: CASSYTGDQETQYF. CDR3 nucleotides: TGTGCCAGCAGCTACACAGGGGACCAAGAGACCCAGTACTTC.

This clone was counted between two and nine times. The chain couples TRBV29-1 to TRBJ1-2, with a weak D call TRBD1 (5 bases). The CDR3 has 13 residues. The V gene lost 5 bases and the J gene lost 5 bases, with 15 bases spanning the gap. Germline CDR1 SQVTM, CDR2 ANQGSEA. CDR3 sequence reads: CSVPEGVFYGYTF. CDR3 DNA sequence: TGCAGCGTTCCAGAAGGGGTGTTTTATGGCTACACCTTC.

V and J are TRBV7-9 and TRBJ2-3; possibly TRBD2 for D (5 bases). CDR3 length equals 14 residues. Looked up from germline, CDR1 is SEHNR and CDR2 is FQNEAQ (reference sequence). Trimming pared 3 bases from V and 4 bases from J, leaving 11 bases between. CDR3 sequence reads: CASSFLGAADTQYF. The CDR3 DNA reads TGTGCCAGCAGCTTTTTAGGAGCGGCAGATACGCAGTATTTT.

As for this clone: Other DNA sequences from this sample encode an identical CDR3 as well. The chain uses TRBV18 and TRBJ2-1, with D hard to call. Trimming stripped 0 bases from V and 12 bases from J, with 9 bases between. The CDR3 is 12 amino acids. Per the germline V gene, CDR1 is KGHSH and CDR2 is LQKENI. The CDR3 sequence: CASSPPDRPQFF. The CDR3 region has the DNA TGTGCCAGCTCACCACCGGATAGGCCGCAGTTCTTC.